The clone carrying this T cell receptor beta chain was detected only a few times. Its antigen is as yet unknown. A universal primer site was incorporated via template switching, and the cDNA contained unique molecular identifiers. TCRdb re-derived calls from the 5' RACE reads in MiXCR, one entry per CDR3 protein. The profile shows 1.5 million to 2 million distinct CDR3 sequences, less than 40% of them singletons. The record originates from a study of identical twins. Broader study findings: Fewer insertions marked abundant cord blood beta clonotypes; young adult naive trended weakly, memory not at all. Modeled out-of-frame TCR alpha sharing in monozygotic twins fell below observed levels.

Every donor was a healthy Caucasian. The V gene end was trimmed by 2 bases and the J gene end by 13 bases; junction bases not matched to a gene: 10. Germline V gives CDR1 MGHRA, CDR2 YSYEKL. The CDR3 has 15 residues. The origin of this receptor is a newborn girl in good health. The V and J genes are TRBV4-1 and TRBJ2-1; 11 nucleotides agree with TRBD2. The material sequenced was cord blood. DNA of the CDR3: TGCGCCAGCAGCCAATTGCTAGCGGGGGGCTCTTCCCAGTTCTTC. It yields the protein CASSQLLAGGSSQFF.